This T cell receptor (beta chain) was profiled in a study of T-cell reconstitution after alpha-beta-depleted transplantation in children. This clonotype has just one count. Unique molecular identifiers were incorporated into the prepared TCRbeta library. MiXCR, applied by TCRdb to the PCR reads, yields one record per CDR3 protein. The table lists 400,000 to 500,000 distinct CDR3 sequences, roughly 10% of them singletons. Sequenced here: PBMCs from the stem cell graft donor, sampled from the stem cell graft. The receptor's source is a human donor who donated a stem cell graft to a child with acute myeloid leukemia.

Here the CDR3 reads CASSLRGQGFFTRTDTQYF. The CDR3 DNA reads TGTGCCAGCAGCTTACGAGGACAGGGTTTCTTTACCCGCACAGATACGCAGTATTTT. The chain is built from TRBV11-1 and TRBJ2-3; TRBD1 matches at 8 bases. The CDR3 loop spans 19 amino acids. The V gene end was trimmed by 2 bases and the J gene end by 1 base; junction bases not matched to a gene: 14. Germline V gene data show CDR1 as SGHAT and CDR2 as FQDESV (reference sequence).